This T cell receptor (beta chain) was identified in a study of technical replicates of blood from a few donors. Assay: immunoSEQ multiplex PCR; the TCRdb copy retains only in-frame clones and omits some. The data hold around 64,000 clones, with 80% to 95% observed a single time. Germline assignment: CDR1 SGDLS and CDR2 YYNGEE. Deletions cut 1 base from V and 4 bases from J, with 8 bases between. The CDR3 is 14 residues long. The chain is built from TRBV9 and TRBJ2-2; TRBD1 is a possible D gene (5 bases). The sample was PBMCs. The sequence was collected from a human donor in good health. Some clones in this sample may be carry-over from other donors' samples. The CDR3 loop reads CASSVLDSTGELFF. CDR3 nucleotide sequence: TGTGCCAGCAGCGTATTAGACAGCACCGGGGAGCTGTTTTTT.